This TCR beta chain was recorded in a study of T cells after yellow fever vaccination. TCRdb analysed the 5' RACE reads with MiXCR anew, one entry per CDR3 protein. The sample contains 300,000 or so distinct CDR3 sequences, around 10% of which appear only once. Details on this clonotype: The antigen is unknown.

Between the trimmed V and J ends, which lost 3 bases and 8 bases, there was a span of 16 bases. The germline V gene has CDR1 MNHNS and CDR2 SASEGT. The CDR3 runs 14 residues. Findings and caveats of the study: Weaker in magnitude, the secondary response showed a faster peak on day 5 versus 15.

Sequenced material: CD4+ T cells sorted from PBMCs, taken 5 days after the yellow fever booster vaccination. This sequence joins TRBV6-1 and TRBJ1-2; D unclear. The receptor was derived from a man between 18 and 29 years old who received the YFV17D yellow fever vaccine. CDR3 DNA sequence: TGTGCCAGCAGTGAGCACTTGCGGGAGAGGGGCTACACCTTC. It codes for CASSEHLRERGYTF.